Presented here are 19 T cell receptor beta chains from one specimen sequenced in a study of PD-L1 blockade in urothelial cancer. Assay used: immunoSEQ multiplex PCR; TCRdb lists only in-frame clones, some missing. The sample consists of some 57,000 clones, more than 80% of them appearing once. Noted time point: pretreatment peripheral blood. The sequencing here drew on PBMCs, taken around atezolizumab (anti-PD-L1) treatment. The receptors originated from a man aged 45-60 years with urothelial cancer.

The chain couples TRBV6-5 to TRBJ2-3, with 9 bases aligning to TRBD2. Per germline, CDR1 MNHEY and CDR2 SVGAGI. The CDR3 length is 16 residues. With V trimmed by 0 bases and J by 2 bases, 3 bases remained unmatched. CDR3 nucleotides: TGTGCCAGCAGTTACTCCCGCGGGGGGGCCACAGATACGCAGTATTTT. Translating it yields CASSYSRGGATDTQYF.

The V and J genes are TRBV14 and TRBJ2-3; 8 nucleotides agree with TRBD2. The trim removed 7 bases at V and 1 base at J, leaving 4 bases unmatched. Germline V CDR1 and CDR2: SGHDN, FVKESK. The CDR3 is 14 residues long. CDR3 sequence reads: CASTMTSGTDTQYF. The CDR3 DNA reads as TGTGCCAGCACCATGACTAGCGGCACAGATACGCAGTATTTT.

The gene calls are TRBV10-1 and TRBJ1-1; TRBD1 matches 11 bases. The CDR3 covers 15 residues. The V gene's germline CDR1 is WNHNN and CDR2 SYGVQD (reference sequence). Trimming took 6 bases from V and 4 from J; bases not matched to a gene: 7. The CDR3 region is CASSRAGTGGTEAFF. CDR3 bases: TGCGCCAGCAGCCGAGCCGGGACAGGGGGCACTGAAGCTTTCTTT.

The rearrangement uses TRBV28 and TRBJ2-1; 7 bases line up with TRBD1. The CDR3 has 16 residues. CDR1 is MDHEN, CDR2 SYDVKM, per germline. With 5 bases clipped from V and 1 base from J, the junction kept 8 bases outside the gene matches. Here the CDR3 DNA reads TGTGCCAGCAGTCCCATAGGGACAGCTTCCTACAATGAGCAGTTCTTC. Translating gives CASSPIGTASYNEQFF.

This clone has more than one count but fewer than ten. The chain carries TRBV4-2 and TRBJ2-3; 16 bases are shared with TRBD2. The germline CDR1 and CDR2 sequences are LGHNA and YNFKEQ. The CDR3 consists of 19 residues. Trimming removed 4 bases from V and 0 bases from J; junction bases left unmatched: 7. The CDR3 region has the DNA TGTGCCAGCAGCCTATCCGGGACTAGCGGGGGGGTTAGCACAGATACGCAGTATTTT. Translating it yields CASSLSGTSGGVSTDTQYF.

The rearrangement links TRBV6-5 to TRBJ1-2; D is unclear. From germline, CDR1 is MNHEY and CDR2 SVGAGI. The germline V and J ends were trimmed by 0 bases and 8 bases, with 13 bases remaining between them. The CDR3 is made up of 14 amino acids. For the CDR3, the DNA is TGTGCCAGCAGTTACTCTACAGTGGCGGGGGGCTACACCTTC. Encoded protein: CASSYSTVAGGYTF.

The rearrangement links TRBV5-6 to TRBJ1-1; TRBD1 is a possible D gene (5 bases). Germline lookup yields CDR1 SGHDT and CDR2 YYEEEE. The CDR3 is made up of 12 amino acids. V lost 0 bases to trimming and J lost 8 bases, with 8 bases between them. Written as DNA, the CDR3 is TGTGCCAGCAGCTTGGGACAGACAGAAGCTTTCTTT. Amino acids: CASSLGQTEAFF.

Only one count was recorded for this clone. The J gene is TRBJ1-6, the V gene TRBV5-6; D call uncertain. CDR3 length: 14 amino acids. Germline values: CDR1 SGHDT, CDR2 YYEEEE. Trimming removed 4 bases at V and 8 bases at J, with 13 bases between. The CDR3 bases are TGTGCCAGCAGCCCGGGGAGAAGCTATTCACCCCTCCACTTT. This sequence encodes CASSPGRSYSPLHF.

The chain has TRBV27 and TRBJ2-3, with 7 bases that match TRBD1. Trimming removed 7 bases from V and 7 bases from J; junction bases left unmatched: 14. CDR3 length equals 15 residues. The V gene's germline CDR1 is MNHEY and CDR2 SMNVEV (reference sequence). The CDR3 sequence: CASTSETGARNTQYF. The CDR3 DNA sequence: TGTGCCAGCACTTCCGAAACAGGGGCGCGAAATACGCAGTATTTT.

This sequence joins TRBV5-1 and TRBJ2-5, with a possible D match to TRBD2 (6 bases). Per the germline V gene, CDR1 is SGHRS and CDR2 is YFSETQ. The CDR3 covers 15 residues. V lost 0 bases and J 1 base, leaving 10 bases between the germline ends. CDR3 residues: CASSLGYGSQETQYF. The CDR3 nucleotides are TGCGCCAGCAGCTTGGGTTACGGGAGCCAAGAGACCCAGTACTTC.

The table lists this clone with a few counts. This chain joins TRBV7-6 and TRBJ2-3; perhaps TRBD2 as D (6 bases). V was shortened by 10 bases and J by 8 bases, with 13 bases between the two germline ends. This CDR3 spans 11 amino acids. Germline V gene data show CDR1 as SGHVS and CDR2 as FNYEAQ. The CDR3 loop is CATGAGGTQYF. CDR3 DNA sequence: TGTGCCACCGGAGCCGGGGGTACGCAGTATTTT.

V gene TRBV7-2 combines with J gene TRBJ1-1, with D possibly matching TRBD1 (5 bases). V was trimmed by 2 bases and J by 4 bases, leaving 11 bases between them. Germline CDR1 SGHTA, CDR2 FQGNSA. The CDR3 covers 14 residues. This chain's CDR3 is CASSLNSQGTEAFF. As DNA, the CDR3 is TGTGCCAGCAGCTTAAACAGCCAGGGCACTGAAGCTTTCTTT. Drawing the rest from reference TRBV7-2 and TRBJ1-1, the complete variable domain is GAGVSQSPSNKVTEKGKDVELRCDPISGHTALYWYRQSLGQGLEFLIYFQGNSAPDKSGLPSDRFSAERTGGSVSTLTIQRTQQEDSAVYLCASSLNSQGTEAFFGQGTRLTVV.

This CDR3 reads CASSDRETYNTIYF. The CDR3 nucleotides read TGTGCCAGCTCCGACAGGGAAACATATAACACCATATATTTT. This chain joins TRBV6-1 and TRBJ1-3; TRBD1 aligns across 7 bases. The germline CDR1 and CDR2 sequences are MNHNS and SASEGT. The CDR3 has 14 amino acids. The junction had 11 bases not matched to a gene; V was cut back by 8 bases and J by 7 bases.

The CDR3 here is CASSLGQGNTEAFF. CDR3 nucleotide sequence: TGTGCCAGCAGTTTGGGACAGGGGAACACTGAAGCTTTCTTT. The chain couples TRBV27 to TRBJ1-1; 9 bases fit TRBD1. The CDR3 is 14 residues long. The germline CDR1 and CDR2 sequences are MNHEY and SMNVEV (reference sequence). V gave up 3 bases and J gave up 1 base; unmatched junction bases: 0.

In nucleotides, the CDR3 is TGTGCCAGCAGTGAGGGGGCGAGTTCTTTAGGCTACACCTTC. Amino acid sequence: CASSEGASSLGYTF. The chain joins TRBV6-1 to TRBJ1-2, with D perhaps matching TRBD1 (6 bases). The CDR3 has 14 amino acids. V lost 3 bases and J lost 8, with 16 bases in between. Germline V gene data show CDR1 as MNHNS and CDR2 as SASEGT.

This chain's CDR3 is CAISDGANTEAFF. The DNA for the CDR3 is TGTGCCATCAGTGATGGAGCGAACACTGAAGCTTTCTTT. The V and J genes are TRBV10-3 and TRBJ1-1; the D is unclear. V was shortened by 3 bases and J by 1 base, with 6 bases between the two germline ends. Germline-derived CDR1 and CDR2 are ENHRY and SYGVKD. CDR3 length: 13 amino acids.

V gene TRBV15 combines with J gene TRBJ1-1; D is undetermined. V was shortened by 0 bases and J by 2 bases, with 13 bases between the two germline ends. This CDR3 has 16 amino acids. Looked up from germline, CDR1 is LNHNV and CDR2 is YYDKDF (reference sequence). CDR3 loop: CATSREQQRVNTEAFF. The DNA for the CDR3 is TGTGCCACCAGCAGAGAGCAACAGCGGGTCAACACTGAAGCTTTCTTT. The complete variable domain, with remaining parts taken from reference TRBV15 and TRBJ1-1, reads DAMVIQNPRYQVTQFGKPVTLSCSQTLNHNVMYWYQQKSSQAPKLLFHYYDKDFNNEADTPDNFQSRRPNTSFCFLDIRSPGLGDTAMYLCATSREQQRVNTEAFFGQGTRLTVV.

This clone was observed a few times. The chain employs TRBV7-8 and TRBJ2-1; 10 bases are shared with TRBD2. Unmatched junction bases numbered 6, after V lost 5 bases and J lost 8 bases. Germline V gives CDR1 SGHVS, CDR2 FQNEAQ. The CDR3 consists of 14 residues. As DNA, the CDR3 is TGTGCCAGCAGCCCCCGGACTAGCGGCCATGAGCAGTTCTTC. This sequence encodes CASSPRTSGHEQFF.

The chain employs TRBV7-3 and TRBJ2-2; maybe TRBD1 (6 bases). The CDR3 is 14 amino acids. CDR1 is SGHTA and CDR2 is FQGTGA in the germline V gene. V lost 2 bases and J 4 bases, leaving 8 bases between the germline ends. CDR3 protein: CASSLQGITGELFF. CDR3 coding DNA: TGTGCCAGCAGCTTACAGGGGATCACCGGGGAGCTGTTTTTT.